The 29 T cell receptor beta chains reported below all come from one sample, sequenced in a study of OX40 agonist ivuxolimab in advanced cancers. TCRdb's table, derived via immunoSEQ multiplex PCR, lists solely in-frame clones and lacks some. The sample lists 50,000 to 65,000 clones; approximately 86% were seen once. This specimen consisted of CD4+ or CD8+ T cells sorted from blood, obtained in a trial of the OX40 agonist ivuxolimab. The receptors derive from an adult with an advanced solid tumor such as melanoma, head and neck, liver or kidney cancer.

The CDR3 coding sequence is TGTGCCAGCAGCCCGACAGGGGAGGATTATAGCAATCAGCCCCAGCATTTT. It yields the protein CASSPTGEDYSNQPQHF. The chain has TRBV7-9 and TRBJ1-5; 8 positions match TRBD1. Trimming at V came to 5 bases and at J to 0 bases, leaving 9 bases not matched to a gene. Germline V lookup: CDR1 SEHNR, CDR2 FQNEAQ (reference sequence). This CDR3 spans 17 amino acids.

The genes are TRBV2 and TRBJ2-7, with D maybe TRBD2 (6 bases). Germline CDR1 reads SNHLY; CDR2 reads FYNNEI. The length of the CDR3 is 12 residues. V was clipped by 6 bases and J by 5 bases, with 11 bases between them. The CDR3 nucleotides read TGTGCCAGCAGCAGGGAGGCCCACGAGCAGTACTTC. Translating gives CASSREAHEQYF.

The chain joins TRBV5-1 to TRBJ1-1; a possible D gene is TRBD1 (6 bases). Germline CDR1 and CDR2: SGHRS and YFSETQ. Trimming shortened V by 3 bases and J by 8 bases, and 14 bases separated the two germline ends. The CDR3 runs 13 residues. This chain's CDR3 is CASSYNQGREAFF. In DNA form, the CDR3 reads TGCGCCAGCAGCTATAACCAGGGGCGCGAAGCTTTCTTT.

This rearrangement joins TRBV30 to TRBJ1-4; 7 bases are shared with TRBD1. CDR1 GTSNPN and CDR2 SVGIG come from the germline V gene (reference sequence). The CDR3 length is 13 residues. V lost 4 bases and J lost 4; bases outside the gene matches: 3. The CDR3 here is CAWMTGYNEKLFF. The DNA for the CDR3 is TGTGCCTGGATGACAGGGTATAATGAAAAACTGTTTTTT.

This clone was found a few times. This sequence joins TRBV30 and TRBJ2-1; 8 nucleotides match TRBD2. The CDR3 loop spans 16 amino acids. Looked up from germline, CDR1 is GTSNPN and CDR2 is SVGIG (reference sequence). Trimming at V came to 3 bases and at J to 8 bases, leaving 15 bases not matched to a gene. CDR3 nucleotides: TGTGCCTGGAGGGGGGGTGGTAGCGGGACCGGTGATGAGCAGTTCTTC. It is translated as CAWRGGGSGTGDEQFF. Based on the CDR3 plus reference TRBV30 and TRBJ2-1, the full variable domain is SQTIHQWPATLVQPVGSPLSLECTVEGTSNPNLYWYRQAAGRGLQLLFYSVGIGQISSEVPQNLSASRPQDRQFILSSKKLLLSDSGFYLCAWRGGGSGTGDEQFFGPGTRLTVL.

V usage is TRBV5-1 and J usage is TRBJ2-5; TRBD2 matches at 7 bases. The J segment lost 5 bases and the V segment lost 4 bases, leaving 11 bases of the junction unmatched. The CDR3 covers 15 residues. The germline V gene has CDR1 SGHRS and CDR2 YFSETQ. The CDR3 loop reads CASSEPRLTSETQYF. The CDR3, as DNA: TGCGCCAGCAGCGAGCCCCGCCTGACTAGCGAGACCCAGTACTTC. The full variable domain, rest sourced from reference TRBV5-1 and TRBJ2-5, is KAGVTQTPRYLIKTRGQQVTLSCSPISGHRSVSWYQQTPGQGLQFLFEYFSETQRNKGNFPGRFSGRQFSNSRSEMNVSTLELGDSALYLCASSEPRLTSETQYFGPGTRLLVL.

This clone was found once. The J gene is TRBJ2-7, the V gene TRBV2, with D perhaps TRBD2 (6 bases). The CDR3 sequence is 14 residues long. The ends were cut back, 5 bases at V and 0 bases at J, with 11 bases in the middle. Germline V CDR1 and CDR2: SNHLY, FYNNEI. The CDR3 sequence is CASSSRAGSYEQYF. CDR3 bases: TGTGCCAGCAGTTCCCGAGCGGGCTCCTACGAGCAGTACTTC.

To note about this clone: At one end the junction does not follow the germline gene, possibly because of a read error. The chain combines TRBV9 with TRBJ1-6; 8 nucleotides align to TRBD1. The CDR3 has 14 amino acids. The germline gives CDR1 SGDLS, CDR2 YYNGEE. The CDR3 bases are TGTACCAGCAGCGCGGGGACAGGACCCTTCACCCTCCACTTT. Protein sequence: CTSSAGTGPFTLHF.

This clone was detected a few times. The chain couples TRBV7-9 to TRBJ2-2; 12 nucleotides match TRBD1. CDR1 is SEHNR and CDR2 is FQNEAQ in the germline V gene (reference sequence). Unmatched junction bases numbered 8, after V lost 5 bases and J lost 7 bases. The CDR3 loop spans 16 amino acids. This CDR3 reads CASSTGQGASGGELFF. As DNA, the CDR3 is TGTGCCAGCAGCACGGGACAGGGGGCGTCGGGCGGGGAGCTGTTTTTT.

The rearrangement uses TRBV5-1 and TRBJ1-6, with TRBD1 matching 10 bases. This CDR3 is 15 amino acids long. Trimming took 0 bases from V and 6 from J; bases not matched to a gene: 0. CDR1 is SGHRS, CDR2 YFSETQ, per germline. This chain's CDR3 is CASSLGTGGNSPLHF. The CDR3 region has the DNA TGCGCCAGCAGCTTGGGGACAGGGGGTAATTCACCCCTCCACTTT. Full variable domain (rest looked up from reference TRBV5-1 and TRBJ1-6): KAGVTQTPRYLIKTRGQQVTLSCSPISGHRSVSWYQQTPGQGLQFLFEYFSETQRNKGNFPGRFSGRQFSNSRSEMNVSTLELGDSALYLCASSLGTGGNSPLHFGNGTRLTVT.

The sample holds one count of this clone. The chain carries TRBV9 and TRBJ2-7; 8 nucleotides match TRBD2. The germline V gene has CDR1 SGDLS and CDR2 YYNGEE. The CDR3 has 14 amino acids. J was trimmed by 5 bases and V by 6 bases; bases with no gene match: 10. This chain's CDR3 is CASTVGLVNDEQYF. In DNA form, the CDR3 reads TGTGCCAGCACCGTGGGACTAGTAAATGACGAGCAGTACTTC. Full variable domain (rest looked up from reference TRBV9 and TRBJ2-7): DSGVTQTPKHLITATGQRVTLRCSPRSGDLSVYWYQQSLDQGLQFLIQYYNGEERAKGNILERFSAQQFPDLHSELNLSSLELGDSALYFCASTVGLVNDEQYFGPGTRLTVT.

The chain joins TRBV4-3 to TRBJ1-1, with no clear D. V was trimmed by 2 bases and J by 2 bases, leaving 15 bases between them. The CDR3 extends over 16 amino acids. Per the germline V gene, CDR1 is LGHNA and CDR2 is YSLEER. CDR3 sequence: CASSQLITGSNTEAFF. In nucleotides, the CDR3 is TGCGCCAGCAGCCAATTAATTACGGGGTCCAACACTGAAGCTTTCTTT.

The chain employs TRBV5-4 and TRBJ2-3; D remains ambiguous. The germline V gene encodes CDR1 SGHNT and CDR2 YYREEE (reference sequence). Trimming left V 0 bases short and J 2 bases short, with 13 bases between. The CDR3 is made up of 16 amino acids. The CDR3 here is CASSLGRDPNTDTQYF. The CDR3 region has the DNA TGTGCCAGCAGCTTGGGCCGAGATCCAAACACAGATACGCAGTATTTT.

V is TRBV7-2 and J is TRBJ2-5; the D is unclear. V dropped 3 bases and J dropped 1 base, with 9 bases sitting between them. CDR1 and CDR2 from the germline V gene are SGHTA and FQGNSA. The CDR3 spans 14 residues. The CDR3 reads CASSLLGIQETQYF. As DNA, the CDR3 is TGTGCCAGCAGCTTGTTGGGCATCCAAGAGACCCAGTACTTC.

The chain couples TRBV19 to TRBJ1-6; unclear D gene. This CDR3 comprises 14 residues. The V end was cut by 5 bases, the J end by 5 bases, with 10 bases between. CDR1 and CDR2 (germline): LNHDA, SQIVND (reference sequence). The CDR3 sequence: CASSAGGNNSPLHF. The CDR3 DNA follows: TGTGCCAGTAGTGCGGGTGGGAATAATTCACCCCTCCACTTT.

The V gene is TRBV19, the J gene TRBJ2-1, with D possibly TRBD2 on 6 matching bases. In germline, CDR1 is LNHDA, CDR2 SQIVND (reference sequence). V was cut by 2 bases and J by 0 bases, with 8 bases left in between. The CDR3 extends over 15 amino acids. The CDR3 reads CASSISGSSYNEQFF. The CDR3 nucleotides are TGTGCCAGTAGTATATCCGGGAGCTCCTACAATGAGCAGTTCTTC.

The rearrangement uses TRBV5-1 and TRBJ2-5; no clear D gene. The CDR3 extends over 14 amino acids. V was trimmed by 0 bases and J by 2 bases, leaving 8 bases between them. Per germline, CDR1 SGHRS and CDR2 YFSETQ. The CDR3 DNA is TGCGCCAGCAGCTTGGAGGGTAGGCAAGAGACCCAGTACTTC. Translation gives CASSLEGRQETQYF.

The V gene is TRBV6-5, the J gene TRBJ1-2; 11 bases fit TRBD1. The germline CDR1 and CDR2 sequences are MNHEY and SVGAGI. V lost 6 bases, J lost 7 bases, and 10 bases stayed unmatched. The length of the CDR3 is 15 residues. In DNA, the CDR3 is TGTGCCAGCAGCCCTGGACAGGGGGCGAGAATTGGCTACACCTTC. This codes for CASSPGQGARIGYTF.

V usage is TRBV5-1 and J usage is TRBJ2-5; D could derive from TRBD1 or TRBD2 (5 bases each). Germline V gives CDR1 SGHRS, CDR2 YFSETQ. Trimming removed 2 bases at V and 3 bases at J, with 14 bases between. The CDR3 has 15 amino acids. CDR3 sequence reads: CASSFEGFREETQYF. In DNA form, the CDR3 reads TGCGCCAGCAGCTTCGAGGGGTTCAGGGAAGAGACCCAGTACTTC.

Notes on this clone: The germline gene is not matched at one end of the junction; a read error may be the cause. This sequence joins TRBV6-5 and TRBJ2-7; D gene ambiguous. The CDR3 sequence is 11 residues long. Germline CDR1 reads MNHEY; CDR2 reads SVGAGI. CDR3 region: CASSSSFEQYF. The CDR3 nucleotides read TGTGCCAGCAGTTCGTCCTTCGAGCAGTACTTC.

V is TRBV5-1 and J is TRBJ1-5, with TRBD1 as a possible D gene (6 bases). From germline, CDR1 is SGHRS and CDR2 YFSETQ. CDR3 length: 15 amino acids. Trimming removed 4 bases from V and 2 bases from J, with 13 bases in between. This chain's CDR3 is CASSPWGPGNQPQHF. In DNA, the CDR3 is TGCGCCAGCAGCCCGTGGGGGCCCGGCAATCAGCCCCAGCATTTT.

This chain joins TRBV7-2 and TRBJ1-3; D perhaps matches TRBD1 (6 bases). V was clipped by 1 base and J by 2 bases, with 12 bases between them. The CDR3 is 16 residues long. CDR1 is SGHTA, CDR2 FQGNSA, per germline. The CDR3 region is CASSLEGRGTGNTIYF. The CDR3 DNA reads TGTGCCAGCAGCTTAGAGGGCAGGGGTACTGGAAACACCATATATTTT.

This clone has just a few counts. The CDR3 spells CASSLGGGSNTGELFF. The CDR3 DNA reads as TGTGCCAGCAGCTTAGGTGGAGGGTCGAACACCGGGGAGCTGTTTTTT. The chain recombines TRBV7-9 with TRBJ2-2; D possibly corresponds to TRBD2 (6 bases). V lost 1 base and J 0 bases, leaving 9 bases between the germline ends. This CDR3 has 16 amino acids. CDR1 and CDR2 (germline): SEHNR, FQNEAQ (reference sequence).

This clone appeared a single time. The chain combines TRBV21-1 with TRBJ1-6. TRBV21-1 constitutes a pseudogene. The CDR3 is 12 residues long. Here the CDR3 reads CASKNRDSPLHF. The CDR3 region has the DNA TGTGCCAGCAAGAACCGGGATTCACCCCTCCACTTT.

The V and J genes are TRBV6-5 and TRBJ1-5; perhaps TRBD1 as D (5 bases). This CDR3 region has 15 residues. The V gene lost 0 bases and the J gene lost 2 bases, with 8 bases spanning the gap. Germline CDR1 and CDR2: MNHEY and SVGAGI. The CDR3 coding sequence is TGTGCCAGCAGTTACTCCAGGGAACGCAATCAGCCCCAGCATTTT. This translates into CASSYSRERNQPQHF.

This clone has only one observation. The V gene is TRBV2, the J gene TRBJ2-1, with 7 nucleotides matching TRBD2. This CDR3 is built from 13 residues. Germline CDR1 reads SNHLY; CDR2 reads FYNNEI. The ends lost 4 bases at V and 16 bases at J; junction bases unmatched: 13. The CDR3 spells CASSGGPRAGVFF. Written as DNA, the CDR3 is TGTGCCAGCAGTGGGGGACCTAGGGCGGGGGTATTCTTC.

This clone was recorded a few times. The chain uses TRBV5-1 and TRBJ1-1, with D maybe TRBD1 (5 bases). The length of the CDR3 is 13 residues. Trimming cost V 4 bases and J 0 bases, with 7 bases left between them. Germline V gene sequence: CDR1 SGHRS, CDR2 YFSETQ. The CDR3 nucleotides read TGCGCCAGCAGCGAGGGGTTGAACACTGAAGCTTTCTTT. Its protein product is CASSEGLNTEAFF.

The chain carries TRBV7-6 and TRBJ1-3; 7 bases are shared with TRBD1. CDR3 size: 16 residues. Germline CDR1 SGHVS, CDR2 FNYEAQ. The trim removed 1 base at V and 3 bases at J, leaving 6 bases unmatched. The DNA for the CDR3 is TGTGCCAGCAGCTTAGATGGACAGGATGATGGAAACACCATATATTTT. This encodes CASSLDGQDDGNTIYF. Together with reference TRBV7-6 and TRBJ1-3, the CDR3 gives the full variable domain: GAGVSQSPRYKVTKRGQDVALRCDPISGHVSLYWYRQALGQGPEFLTYFNYEAQQDKSGLPNDRFSAERPEGSISTLTIQRTEQRDSAMYRCASSLDGQDDGNTIYFGEGSWLTVV.

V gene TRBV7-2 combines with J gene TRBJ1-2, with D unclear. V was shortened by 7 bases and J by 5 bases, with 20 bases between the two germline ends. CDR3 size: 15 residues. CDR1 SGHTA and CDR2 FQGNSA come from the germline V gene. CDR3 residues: CASNPLESGQYGYTF. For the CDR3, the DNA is TGTGCCAGCAACCCCCTAGAATCCGGGCAGTATGGCTACACCTTC.